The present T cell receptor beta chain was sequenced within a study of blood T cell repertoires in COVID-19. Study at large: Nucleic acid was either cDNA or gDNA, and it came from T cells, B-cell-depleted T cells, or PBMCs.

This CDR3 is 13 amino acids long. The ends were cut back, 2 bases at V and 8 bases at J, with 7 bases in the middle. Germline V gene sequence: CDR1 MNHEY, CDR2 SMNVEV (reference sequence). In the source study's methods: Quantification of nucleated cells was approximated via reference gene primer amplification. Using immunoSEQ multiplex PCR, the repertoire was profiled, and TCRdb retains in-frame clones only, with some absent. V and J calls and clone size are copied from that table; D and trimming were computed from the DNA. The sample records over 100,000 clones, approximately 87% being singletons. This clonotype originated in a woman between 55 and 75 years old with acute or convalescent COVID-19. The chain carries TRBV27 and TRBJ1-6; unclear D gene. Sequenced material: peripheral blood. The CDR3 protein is CASSLEPDSPLHF. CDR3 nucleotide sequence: TGTGCCAGCAGTTTAGAGCCGGATTCACCCCTCCACTTT.